This TCR beta chain was sequenced during a study of T cell responses to AZD1222 COVID-19 vaccine. Whole-study findings and limits: The donors showed a predominance of white British ancestry and of females, with possible underestimation of clonal diversity.

In regard to this clone: Its target is unknown.

The V end lost 7 bases, the J end lost 5 bases, and 14 bases lay between the germline ends. The CDR3 contains 13 residues. Here immunoSEQ multiplex PCR was the method, and the copy in TCRdb shows in-frame clones only, minus some. The sample has more than 85,000 clones, 87% seen once; the top ten hold 4.4%. J is TRBJ1-1 and V is TRBV12-3 or TRBV12-4; D is unclear. The receptor's source is an adult who received the AZD1222 COVID-19 vaccine. This sample comprised peripheral blood, obtained 28 days after the second AZD1222 dose. The CDR3: CASTLRGRTEAFF. The CDR3 DNA is TGTGCCAGCACCCTGCGGGGAAGGACTGAAGCTTTCTTT.